These 4 T cell receptor beta chains originate from one sample sequenced in a study of cytomegalovirus exposure and HLA in healthy donors. PCR primers comprised 60 Vbeta and 13 Jbeta primers. The assay was immunoSEQ multiplex PCR, and TCRdb's table has in-frame clones only and misses some. The sample holds approximately 150,000 clones, roughly three quarters seen once. The sequencing sample was made of PBMCs. Every receptor here comes from a man between 18 and 35 years old in good health and CMV-seropositive.

This clone showed up just a few times. The chain combines TRBV25-1 with TRBJ1-1; 10 positions agree with TRBD1. In germline, CDR1 is MGHDK, CDR2 SYGVNS. The V and J ends lost 5 bases and 11 bases, in that order; junction bases with no gene match: 11. The CDR3 spans 14 residues. The CDR3 here is CASSQVGTGERAFF. The DNA of the CDR3 is TGTGCCAGCAGTCAAGTGGGGACAGGGGAGCGGGCTTTCTTT. Looking up the rest from reference TRBV25-1 and TRBJ1-1 gives the full variable domain: EADIYQTPRYLVIGTGKKITLECSQTMGHDKMYWYQQDPGMELHLIHYSYGVNSTEKGDLSSESTVSRIRTEHFPLTLESARPSHTSQYLCASSQVGTGERAFFGQGTRLTVV.

The rearrangement uses TRBV5-1 and TRBJ1-1; 8 positions match TRBD1. In germline, CDR1 is SGHRS, CDR2 YFSETQ. V lost 3 bases and J lost 5; bases outside the gene matches: 6. This CDR3 region has 14 residues. CDR3 residues: CASSSGQGRTEAFF. CDR3 DNA: TGCGCCAGCAGCTCCGGACAGGGTAGGACTGAAGCTTTCTTT.

The chain uses TRBV5-8 and TRBJ2-1, with D uncertain. CDR3 length: 15 amino acids. Germline assignment: CDR1 SGHTS and CDR2 YDEGEE. Trimming cost V 6 bases and J 8 bases, with 21 bases left between them. CDR3 DNA sequence: TGTGCCAGCACCTTCCTGGGCCAAAAGGTCGATGAGCAGTTCTTC. Its protein product is CASTFLGQKVDEQFF.

This clone was detected only a few times. The chain joins TRBV7-9 to TRBJ2-2; 9 bases are shared with TRBD2. The CDR3 has 16 amino acids. V dropped 4 bases and J dropped 5; count of bases not matched to a gene: 8. CDR1 and CDR2 (germline): SEHNR, FQNEAQ (reference sequence). CDR3 loop: CASSSLLAGRTGELFF. CDR3 sequence (DNA): TGTGCCAGCAGCTCTCTACTAGCGGGTCGTACCGGGGAGCTGTTTTTT.